This T cell receptor (beta chain) is from a study of blood T cell repertoires in COVID-19. Study summary: Sample material is recorded as cDNA or gDNA derived from T cells, B-cell-depleted T cells, or PBMCs.

CDR3 length equals 15 residues. With 2 bases clipped from V and 0 bases from J, the junction kept 0 bases outside the gene matches. Germline values: CDR1 MNHEY, CDR2 SVGAGI. Authors' data handling: Reference gene primers were amplified, and this amplification served to estimate nucleated cell counts. Assay: immunoSEQ multiplex PCR; the TCRdb copy retains only in-frame clones and omits some. The V and J calls and clone size come from that table; D and trimming were worked out from the DNA. The data contain about 270,000 clones, 80% to 90% of them seen just once; the ten biggest clones take up approximately 4%.

The sequencing input was PBMCs or T cells enriched from blood (not recorded which). The source is a woman aged 25-40 years with acute COVID-19. The chain carries TRBV6-5 and TRBJ1-5; 8 bases agree with TRBD1. Here the CDR3 reads CASSYDRGSNQPQHF. The CDR3 nucleotides are TGTGCCAGCAGTTACGACAGGGGTAGCAATCAGCCCCAGCATTTT.